Each of the 10 T cell receptor beta chains below was sequenced from the same sample in a study of long-term antiretroviral therapy in people with HIV. At survey level, the immunoSEQ assay was run in its v3.0 version. TCRdb keeps only in-frame clones here, not all; method: immunoSEQ multiplex PCR. The sample has some 25,000 clones; roughly 80% are singletons. Sequencing was performed on unsorted PBMCs, taken 1.1 years before starting antiretroviral therapy. These receptor sequences come from a woman between 25 and 40 years old with HIV.

The CDR3, as DNA: TGTGCCAGCAGCCTGGGCGAGAAAGCTTTCTTT. Amino acids: CASSLGEKAFF. The chain employs TRBV11-1 and TRBJ1-1; D call uncertain. V lost 5 bases and J lost 9, with 10 bases in between. Germline V gene lookup returns CDR1 SGHAT and CDR2 FQDESV (reference sequence). The CDR3 contains 11 residues.

The chain couples TRBV20-1 to TRBJ2-3, with a weak D call TRBD2 (5 bases). CDR1 is DFQATT and CDR2 is SNEGSKA in the germline V gene (reference sequence). The CDR3 covers 11 residues. V lost 3 bases and J lost 8, with 9 bases in between. The DNA for the CDR3 is TGCAGTGCTAGTTTGGCGGGTACGCAGTATTTT. It yields the protein CSASLAGTQYF.

V usage is TRBV4-2 and J usage is TRBJ2-5; no clear D. V lost 4 bases, J lost 5 bases, and 11 bases lay in between. The CDR3 totals 13 residues. The germline V gene has CDR1 LGHNA and CDR2 YNFKEQ. The CDR3 region has the DNA TGTGCCAGCAGCCCCCGGATGTCGGAGACCCAGTACTTC. Translation gives CASSPRMSETQYF.

The CDR3 is CASSLALYTEAFF. In DNA form, the CDR3 reads TGTGCCAGCAGCTTGGCCTTGTACACTGAAGCTTTCTTT. The J gene is TRBJ1-1, the V gene TRBV5-4; D is unclear. The V end lost 0 bases, the J end lost 3 bases, and 6 bases lay between the germline ends. The CDR3 consists of 13 residues. Germline V gives CDR1 SGHNT, CDR2 YYREEE (reference sequence).

The CDR3 DNA is TGCGCCAGCAGCTTGACAGGGGGTAACACTGAAGCTTTCTTT. As protein: CASSLTGGNTEAFF. This rearrangement joins TRBV5-1 to TRBJ1-1; TRBD1 aligns across 8 bases. V dropped 1 base and J dropped 2; count of bases not matched to a gene: 1. Germline V lookup: CDR1 SGHRS, CDR2 YFSETQ. The CDR3 has 14 residues.

The chain employs TRBV5-1 and TRBJ1-1; possibly TRBD1 for D (6 bases). Trimming shortened V by 9 bases and J by 2 bases, and 14 bases separated the two germline ends. Germline V gives CDR1 SGHRS, CDR2 YFSETQ. This CDR3 spans 13 amino acids. CDR3 loop: CATSQGINTEAFF. CDR3 coding DNA: TGCGCCACCTCCCAGGGGATCAACACTGAAGCTTTCTTT. The full variable domain, in which reference TRBV5-1 and TRBJ1-1 provide the parts outside the CDR3, is KAGVTQTPRYLIKTRGQQVTLSCSPISGHRSVSWYQQTPGQGLQFLFEYFSETQRNKGNFPGRFSGRQFSNSRSEMNVSTLELGDSALYLCATSQGINTEAFFGQGTRLTVV.

This clone was seen only a few times. V and J are TRBV27 and TRBJ1-1, with D unresolved. Germline V gene sequence: CDR1 MNHEY, CDR2 SMNVEV (reference sequence). This CDR3 is 11 amino acids long. The germline V and J ends were trimmed by 7 bases and 8 bases, with 11 bases remaining between them. The DNA of the CDR3 is TGTGCCAGCATGTTGGGAGAAGAAGCTTTCTTT. Translating gives CASMLGEEAFF.

In its sample, this clone was seen once. The J gene is TRBJ2-6, the V gene TRBV30; 10 positions agree with TRBD1. Per germline, CDR1 GTSNPN and CDR2 SVGIG (reference sequence). This CDR3 is 17 amino acids long. Unmatched junction bases numbered 4, after V lost 2 bases and J lost 0 bases. CDR3 bases: TGTGCCTGGAGTACGACAGGGGGCCCCTCTGGGGCCAACGTCCTGACTTTC. It yields the protein CAWSTTGGPSGANVLTF.

This chain connects TRBV30 to TRBJ1-1; TRBD1 matches 12 bases. V was clipped by 1 base and J by 7 bases; unmatched bases: 22. The CDR3 spans 20 residues. CDR1 GTSNPN and CDR2 SVGIG come from the germline V gene (reference sequence). The CDR3 DNA sequence: TGTGCCTGGAGTGCACCCTTGTTGGGTCCGGGACAGGGGGCTCCGAGTGAAGCTTTCTTT. This sequence encodes CAWSAPLLGPGQGAPSEAFF. Combining the CDR3 with reference TRBV30 and TRBJ1-1 gives the whole variable domain SQTIHQWPATLVQPVGSPLSLECTVEGTSNPNLYWYRQAAGRGLQLLFYSVGIGQISSEVPQNLSASRPQDRQFILSSKKLLLSDSGFYLCAWSAPLLGPGQGAPSEAFFGQGTRLTVV.

This chain connects TRBV6-5 to TRBJ1-2; a weak D match, TRBD1 (6 bases). The CDR3 length is 14 residues. V dropped 6 bases and J dropped 8 bases, with 19 bases sitting between them. From germline, CDR1 is MNHEY and CDR2 SVGAGI. CDR3: CASRNGTGSGGYTF. The CDR3 DNA sequence: TGTGCCAGCAGAAACGGAACAGGGTCCGGGGGCTACACCTTC.